One and the same sample provided the 14 T cell receptor beta chains below, sequenced in a study of control samples from healthy donors and cancer patients. Repertoires were generated with immunoSEQ multiplex PCR, while TCRdb's copy carries only in-frame clones and drops some. Of about 190,000 clones listed, 91% were seen once; the top ten hold less than 2%. Sequenced: blood. The source is a man aged 25-45 years in good health.

The gene calls are TRBV29-1 and TRBJ2-1; D is perhaps TRBD1 (6 bases). V shed 7 bases and J shed 7 bases, with 20 bases lying between them. The germline V gene encodes CDR1 SQVTM and CDR2 ANQGSEA. The CDR3 runs 14 residues. CDR3 sequence (DNA): TGCAGCGCCAAGCTGGGGGCGCGTTTGAATGAGCAGTTCTTC. Translation: CSAKLGARLNEQFF.

The J gene is TRBJ2-5, the V gene TRBV7-8, with D possibly TRBD2 on 6 matching bases. Germline V CDR1 and CDR2: SGHVS, FQNEAQ. Deletions cut 5 bases from V and 4 bases from J, with 23 bases between. This CDR3 comprises 17 residues. CDR3 sequence (DNA): TGTGCCAGCAGCCTATTGGACACCCTGGGAGGATTAGAGACCCAGTACTTC. Protein product: CASSLLDTLGGLETQYF.

This chain connects TRBV6-6 to TRBJ2-5; 14 nucleotides match TRBD2. V lost 5 bases and J lost 5; bases outside the gene matches: 7. Per germline, CDR1 MNHNY and CDR2 SVGAGI (reference sequence). The CDR3 covers 16 residues. As DNA, the CDR3 is TGTGCCAGCAGTCATGGACTAGCGGGGGGTTTGGAGACCCAGTACTTC. This sequence encodes CASSHGLAGGLETQYF.

V is TRBV5-4 and J is TRBJ2-7, with TRBD1 matching over 7 bases. There are 14 residues in the CDR3. J was trimmed by 6 bases and V by 0 bases; bases with no gene match: 6. Germline CDR1 reads SGHNT; CDR2 reads YYREEE (reference sequence). The CDR3 loop is CASSLGQGFTEQYF. DNA of the CDR3: TGTGCCAGCAGCTTGGGACAGGGTTTCACCGAGCAGTACTTC.

The chain recombines TRBV15 with TRBJ2-1, with D possibly called TRBD1 or TRBD2 (6 bases each). The CDR3 totals 16 residues. The germline CDR1 and CDR2 sequences are LNHNV and YYDKDF (reference sequence). V lost 5 bases to trimming and J lost 3 bases, with 17 bases between them. The DNA of the CDR3 is TGTGCCACCAGCCGGGGAAGGGGGGCGTTCTACAATGAGCAGTTCTTC. Translated: CATSRGRGAFYNEQFF.

The chain has TRBV19 and TRBJ2-7; D remains unclear. Trimming removed 2 bases from V and 1 base from J, with 12 bases in between. Germline CDR1 is LNHDA and CDR2 is SQIVND (reference sequence). This CDR3 has 15 residues. The CDR3 coding sequence is TGTGCCAGTAGTATAATATTGGGAACATCCTACGAGCAGTACTTC. This translates into CASSIILGTSYEQYF.

The rearrangement uses TRBV5-8 and TRBJ2-3, with TRBD2 as a possible D gene (5 bases). V dropped 3 bases and J dropped 3 bases, with 14 bases sitting between them. The germline V gene encodes CDR1 SGHTS and CDR2 YDEGEE. CDR3 length: 15 amino acids. The CDR3, as DNA: TGTGCCAGCAGCTCGGAGGAAATTCGGACAGATACGCAGTATTTT. This gives the protein CASSSEEIRTDTQYF.

The V call is TRBV4-1, the J call TRBJ1-5; unclear D gene. The CDR3 is 15 amino acids. CDR1 is MGHRA, CDR2 YSYEKL, per germline. Trimming cost V 1 base and J 5 bases, with 12 bases left between them. CDR3: CASSQVGREDQPQHF. In DNA, the CDR3 is TGCGCCAGCAGCCAAGTCGGCCGTGAAGATCAGCCCCAGCATTTT.

This rearrangement joins TRBV5-1 to TRBJ2-1, with TRBD1 identical over 11 bases. The CDR3 covers 14 residues. The J segment lost 7 bases and the V segment lost 4 bases, leaving 4 bases of the junction unmatched. The germline V gene has CDR1 SGHRS and CDR2 YFSETQ. The CDR3 coding sequence is TGCGCCAGCAGCACGGACAGGGGGCGGAATGAGCAGTTCTTC. It encodes CASSTDRGRNEQFF.

The chain couples TRBV9 to TRBJ2-1; the D gene could be TRBD1 or TRBD2 (6 bases each). The germline V gene encodes CDR1 SGDLS and CDR2 YYNGEE. The CDR3 totals 18 residues. V was clipped by 3 bases and J by 0 bases, with 19 bases between them. The CDR3 coding sequence is TGTGCCAGCAGCGAGAGAAGGGGGGCCCCGAGCTCCTACAATGAGCAGTTCTTC. Its protein product is CASSERRGAPSSYNEQFF.

On this clone: Mismatch with germline at one junction end may stem from a read error. The chain carries TRBV4-1 and TRBJ1-4; D remains unclear. This CDR3 spans 18 amino acids. Germline values: CDR1 MGHRA, CDR2 YSYEKL. The CDR3 region is CASSQDQEGLTTNEELFF. CDR3 in DNA: TGCGCCAGCAGCCAAGATCAGGAGGGCCTAACAACTAATGAAGAACTGTTTTTT.

This clone was recorded only once. The rearrangement joins TRBV7-9 to TRBJ1-1; D uncertain. The CDR3 sequence is 8 residues long. CDR1 and CDR2 from the germline V gene are SEHNR and FQNEAQ (reference sequence). Trimming left V 5 bases short and J 8 bases short, with 0 bases between. CDR3 loop: CASSEAFF. The DNA of the CDR3 is TGTGCCAGCAGCGAAGCTTTCTTT.

V and J are TRBV6-5 and TRBJ2-7, with unresolved D. In germline, CDR1 is MNHEY, CDR2 SVGAGI. The CDR3 runs 14 residues. Trimming took off 6 bases at V and 0 bases at J, with 12 bases between the two ends. The CDR3 DNA is TGTGCCAGCAGACCAGTGACGGTCTCCTACGAGCAGTACTTC. Translated, it gives CASRPVTVSYEQYF.

This chain joins TRBV4-1 and TRBJ1-3; D is perhaps TRBD1 (6 bases). This CDR3 is built from 14 residues. Germline V gene lookup returns CDR1 MGHRA and CDR2 YSYEKL. V lost 8 bases and J lost 0, with 11 bases in between. CDR3 loop: CASSGQDSGNTIYF. CDR3 nucleotide sequence: TGCGCCAGCTCGGGACAAGACTCTGGAAACACCATATATTTT.